These T cell receptor beta chains were read from a single sample in a study of blood T cells in healthy people across ages. A single record per CDR3 protein comes from TCRdb applying MiXCR to the 5' RACE reads. The table shows 600,000 to 1,000,000 distinct CDR3 sequences, with 58% occurring only once. The sample comprised blood. Receptors originate from a man aged 25-45 years in good health. Both conserved end residues are part of each CDR3. Each record gives: clone size, J gene, V gene, D gene, CDR3 protein, CDR3 DNA. A D gene is named only where the DNA matches it firmly. Expanded clones get a size class; other rows say once, few or many, or leave the size out.

>NA|TRBJ1-6|TRBV5-4|TRBD1
CASSLAGTGSSPLHF
TGTGCCAGCAGCTTGGCCGGGACAGGGAGTTCACCCCTCCACTTT
>NA|TRBJ2-5|TRBV20-1|NA
CSAQPTGGETQYF
TGCAGTGCTCAGCCGACCGGAGGGGAGACCCAGTACTTC
>NA|TRBJ1-4|TRBV20-1|NA
CSARAGLREKLFF
TGCAGTGCTAGAGCAGGGTTAAGGGAAAAACTGTTTTTT
>NA|TRBJ2-1|TRBV7-2|NA
CASKGGGVVGEQFF
TGTGCCAGCAAGGGGGGGGGGGTGGTCGGTGAGCAGTTCTTC
>few|TRBJ1-2|TRBV7-9|NA
CASIPGTYYGYTF
TGTGCCAGCATCCCCGGGACTTACTATGGCTACACCTTC
>many|TRBJ2-7|TRBV4-2|NA
CASSQVAGKDYEQYF
TGTGCCAGCAGCCAAGTTGCCGGCAAGGACTACGAGCAGTACTTC
>NA|TRBJ2-5|TRBV29-1|NA
CSVEDPFQETQYF
TGCAGCGTTGAAGACCCCTTTCAAGAGACCCAGTACTTC
>NA|TRBJ2-3|TRBV7-3|TRBD1
CASSSTGGRPDTQYF
TGTGCCAGCAGCTCGACAGGGGGCCGCCCAGATACGCAGTATTTT
>NA|TRBJ2-7|TRBV4-2|TRBD1
CASSQVGQGSPEQYF
TGTGCCAGCAGCCAAGTAGGACAGGGGTCTCCCGAGCAGTACTTC
>NA|TRBJ2-3|TRBV9|TRBD2
CASSGLAGEVPDTQYF
TGTGCCAGCAGCGGGTTAGCGGGAGAGGTCCCAGATACGCAGTATTTT
>few|TRBJ1-1|TRBV11-2|NA
CASSLSSGATEAFF
TGTGCCAGCAGCTTATCTTCGGGGGCCACTGAAGCTTTCTTT
>once|TRBJ1-2|TRBV28|NA
CAGRASGYGYTF
TGTGCCGGACGAGCCTCGGGGTATGGCTACACCTTC
>NA|TRBJ2-1|TRBV4-3|NA
CASSQGLGGNNEQFF
TGCGCCAGCAGCCAAGGGTTGGGCGGAAACAATGAGCAGTTCTTC
>NA|TRBJ2-5|TRBV7-3|NA
CASSFNSVETQYF
TGTGCCAGCAGCTTCAATAGCGTGGAGACCCAGTACTTC
>NA|TRBJ2-3|TRBV5-1|TRBD2
CASSRGGMDTQYF
TGCGCCAGCAGCCGCGGGGGAATGGATACGCAGTATTTT
>NA|TRBJ1-1|TRBV6-1|TRBD1
CASSSQGAAFF
TGTGCCAGCAGTTCGCAGGGGGCAGCTTTCTTT
>once|TRBJ1-6|TRBV7-9|TRBD1
CASSPWNRDRINSPLHF
TGTGCCAGCAGCCCTTGGAACCGGGACAGAATTAATTCACCCCTCCACTTT
>NA|TRBJ2-7|TRBV20-1|TRBD2
CSATGGRVSYEQYF
TGCAGTGCTACGGGAGGTAGGGTCTCCTACGAGCAGTACTTC
>NA|TRBJ2-1|TRBV29-1|NA
CSAELYNEQFF
TGCAGCGCTGAACTTTACAATGAGCAGTTCTTC
>NA|TRBJ2-7|TRBV2|NA
CASSIDNLSYEQYF
TGTGCCAGCAGCATTGACAACCTCTCCTACGAGCAGTACTTC
>few|TRBJ2-1|TRBV20-1|NA
CSAPPQGNEQFF
TGCAGTGCTCCCCCCCAGGGCAATGAGCAGTTCTTC
>NA|TRBJ2-2|TRBV7-8|TRBD2
CASSSTSYTGELFF
TGTGCCAGCAGCTCGACTAGCTACACCGGGGAGCTGTTTTTT
>NA|TRBJ2-7|TRBV27|TRBD1
CASSWSGDRGTEQYF
TGTGCCAGCAGTTGGTCCGGGGACAGGGGTACCGAGCAGTACTTC
>NA|TRBJ2-1|TRBV2|NA
CASNGPINEQFF
TGTGCCAGCAATGGACCAATCAATGAGCAGTTCTTC
>NA|TRBJ2-5|TRBV20-1|NA
CSASFGARETQYF
TGCAGTGCTTCCTTCGGGGCTCGGGAGACCCAGTACTTC
>few|TRBJ2-1|TRBV29-1|NA
CSGGLGRPPLSDEQFF
TGCAGCGGGGGATTGGGGAGGCCTCCCCTGAGTGATGAGCAGTTCTTC
>NA|TRBJ2-5|TRBV4-2|TRBD1
CASSGARGQGLNQETQYF
TGTGCCAGCAGCGGCGCCCGGGGACAGGGACTAAACCAAGAGACCCAGTACTTC
>few|TRBJ2-7|TRBV4-2|NA
CASSQDRGSFYEQYF
TGTGCCAGCAGCCAAGATCGCGGCTCTTTCTACGAGCAGTACTTC
>NA|TRBJ1-2|TRBV7-2|NA
CASRRGATPYGYTF
TGTGCCAGCAGGAGGGGGGCGACACCTTATGGCTACACCTTC
>NA|TRBJ2-7|TRBV20-1|TRBD1
CSAPRDRGTEQYF
TGCAGTGCTCCCAGGGACAGGGGGACCGAGCAGTACTTC
>NA|TRBJ2-6|TRBV10-3|NA
CAIGGVSGANVLTF
TGTGCCATAGGGGGTGTCTCTGGGGCCAACGTCCTGACTTTC